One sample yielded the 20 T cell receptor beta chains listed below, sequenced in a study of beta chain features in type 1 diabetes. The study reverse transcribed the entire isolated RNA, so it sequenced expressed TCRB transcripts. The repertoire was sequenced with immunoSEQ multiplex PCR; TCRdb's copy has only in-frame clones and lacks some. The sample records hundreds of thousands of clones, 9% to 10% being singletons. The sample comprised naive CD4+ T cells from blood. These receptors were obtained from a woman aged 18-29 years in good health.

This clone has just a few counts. The CDR3 spells CASSAETGPYNSPLHF. The CDR3 DNA sequence: TGTGCCAGCAGCGCCGAGACAGGACCTTATAATTCACCCCTCCACTTT. This chain connects TRBV9 to TRBJ1-6; maybe TRBD1 (6 bases). V was trimmed by 3 bases and J by 4 bases, leaving 14 bases between them. The germline gives CDR1 SGDLS, CDR2 YYNGEE. The CDR3 is 16 amino acids.

The CDR3 sequence: CASSPTSGSYNEQFF. The CDR3 nucleotides are TGTGCCAGCAGCCCAACTAGCGGTAGCTACAATGAGCAGTTCTTC. The rearrangement links TRBV11-2 to TRBJ2-1; 8 bases map to TRBD2. The germline CDR1 and CDR2 sequences are SGHAT and FQNNGV. The CDR3 sequence is 15 residues long. Germline trimming cut 5 bases from V and 3 bases from J; bases unmatched to any gene: 6.

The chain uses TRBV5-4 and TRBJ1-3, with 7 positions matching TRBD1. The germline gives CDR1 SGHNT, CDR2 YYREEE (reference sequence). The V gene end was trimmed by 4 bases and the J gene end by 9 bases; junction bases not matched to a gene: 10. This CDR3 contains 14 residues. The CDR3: CASSPRQGTGTIYF. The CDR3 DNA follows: TGTGCCAGCAGCCCGAGACAGGGCACCGGCACCATATATTTT.

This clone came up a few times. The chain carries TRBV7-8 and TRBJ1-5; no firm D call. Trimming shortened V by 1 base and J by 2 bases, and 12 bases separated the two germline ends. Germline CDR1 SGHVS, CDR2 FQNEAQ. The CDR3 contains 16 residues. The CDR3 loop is CASSLDPSGGNQPQHF. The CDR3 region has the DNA TGTGCCAGCAGCTTAGATCCCTCCGGTGGCAATCAGCCCCAGCATTTT. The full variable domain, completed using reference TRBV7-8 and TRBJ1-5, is GAGVSQSPRYKVAKRGQDVALRCDPISGHVSLFWYQQALGQGPEFLTYFQNEAQLDKSGLPSDRFFAERPEGSVSTLKIQRTQQEDSAVYLCASSLDPSGGNQPQHFGDGTRLSIL.

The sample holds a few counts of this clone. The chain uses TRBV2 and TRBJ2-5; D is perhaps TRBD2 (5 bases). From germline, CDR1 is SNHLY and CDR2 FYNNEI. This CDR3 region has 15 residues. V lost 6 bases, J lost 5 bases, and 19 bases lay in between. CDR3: CASRITGSGEETQYF. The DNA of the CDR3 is TGTGCCAGCAGAATTACCGGGTCTGGGGAGGAGACCCAGTACTTC.

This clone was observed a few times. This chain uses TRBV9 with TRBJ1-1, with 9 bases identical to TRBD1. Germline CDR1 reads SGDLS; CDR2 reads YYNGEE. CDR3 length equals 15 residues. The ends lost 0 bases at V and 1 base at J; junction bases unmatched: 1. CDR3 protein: CASSVATGGNTEAFF. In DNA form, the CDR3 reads TGTGCCAGCAGCGTAGCGACAGGGGGGAACACTGAAGCTTTCTTT.

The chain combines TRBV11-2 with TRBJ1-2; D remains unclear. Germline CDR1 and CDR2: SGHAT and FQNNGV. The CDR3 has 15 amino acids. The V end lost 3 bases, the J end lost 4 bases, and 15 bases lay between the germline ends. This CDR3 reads CASSFVRAGSYGYTF. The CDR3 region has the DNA TGTGCCAGCAGCTTTGTCCGGGCGGGATCCTATGGCTACACCTTC.

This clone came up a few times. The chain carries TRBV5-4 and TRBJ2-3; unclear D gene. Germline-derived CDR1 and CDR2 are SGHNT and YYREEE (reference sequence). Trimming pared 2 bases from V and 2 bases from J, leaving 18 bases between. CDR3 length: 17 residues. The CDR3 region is CASSLRSGRWVTDTQYF. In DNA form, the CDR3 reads TGTGCCAGCAGCTTAAGGTCAGGCCGTTGGGTCACAGATACGCAGTATTTT.

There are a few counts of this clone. The CDR3, as DNA: TGTGCCTGGAGTTACTCCAGGGTGGGGCCCGGGGAGCTGTTTTTT. It specifies CAWSYSRVGPGELFF. The chain links TRBV30 to TRBJ2-2; a weak D match, TRBD1 (5 bases). Trimming pared 2 bases from V and 6 bases from J, leaving 16 bases between. Germline lookup yields CDR1 GTSNPN and CDR2 SVGIG (reference sequence). The CDR3 loop spans 15 amino acids.

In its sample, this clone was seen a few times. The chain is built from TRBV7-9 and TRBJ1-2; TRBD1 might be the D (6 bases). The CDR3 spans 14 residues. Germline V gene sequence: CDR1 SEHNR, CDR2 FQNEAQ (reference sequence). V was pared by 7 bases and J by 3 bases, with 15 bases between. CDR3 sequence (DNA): TGTGCCAGCATCCCAGGGGTAGGGGACTATGGCTACACCTTC. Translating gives CASIPGVGDYGYTF.

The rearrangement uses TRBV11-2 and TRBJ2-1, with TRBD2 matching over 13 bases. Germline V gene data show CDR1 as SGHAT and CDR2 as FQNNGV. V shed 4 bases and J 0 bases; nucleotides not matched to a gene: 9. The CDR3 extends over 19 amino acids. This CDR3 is CASSSRGLAGESSYNEQFF. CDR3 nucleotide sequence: TGTGCCAGCAGCTCTCGAGGACTAGCGGGAGAGAGCTCCTACAATGAGCAGTTCTTC.

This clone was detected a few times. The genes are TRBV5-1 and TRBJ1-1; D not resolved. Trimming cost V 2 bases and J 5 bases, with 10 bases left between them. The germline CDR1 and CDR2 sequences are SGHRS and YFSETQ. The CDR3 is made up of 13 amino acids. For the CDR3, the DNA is TGCGCCAGCAGCTTCCCGGTCGGGACTGAAGCTTTCTTT. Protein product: CASSFPVGTEAFF.

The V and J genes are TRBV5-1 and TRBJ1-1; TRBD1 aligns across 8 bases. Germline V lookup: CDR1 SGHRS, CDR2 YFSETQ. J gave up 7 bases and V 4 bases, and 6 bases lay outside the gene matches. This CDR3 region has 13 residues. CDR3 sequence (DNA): TGCGCCAGCAGCGACCAGGGGGCGGGTGAAGCTTTCTTT. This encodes CASSDQGAGEAFF.

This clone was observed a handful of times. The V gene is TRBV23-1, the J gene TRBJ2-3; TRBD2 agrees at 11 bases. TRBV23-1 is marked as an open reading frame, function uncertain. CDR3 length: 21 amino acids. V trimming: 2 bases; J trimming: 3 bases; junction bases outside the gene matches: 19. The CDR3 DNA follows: TGCGCCAGCAGTCAAGGCGCAAGGTTTGCTAGCGGGAGGAAGTGGACAGATACGCAGTATTTT. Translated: CASSQGARFASGRKWTDTQYF.

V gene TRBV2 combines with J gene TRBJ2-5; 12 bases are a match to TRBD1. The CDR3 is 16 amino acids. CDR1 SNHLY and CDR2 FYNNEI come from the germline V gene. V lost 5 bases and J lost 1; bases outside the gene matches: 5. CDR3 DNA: TGTGCCAGCAGTAGGGGACAGGGGGCGGTCCAAGAGACCCAGTACTTC. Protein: CASSRGQGAVQETQYF.

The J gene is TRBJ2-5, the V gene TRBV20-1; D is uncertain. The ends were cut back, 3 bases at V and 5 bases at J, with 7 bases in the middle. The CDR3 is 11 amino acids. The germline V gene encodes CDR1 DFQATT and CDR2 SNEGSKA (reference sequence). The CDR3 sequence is CSARKAETQYF. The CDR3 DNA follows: TGCAGTGCTAGGAAAGCGGAGACCCAGTACTTC.

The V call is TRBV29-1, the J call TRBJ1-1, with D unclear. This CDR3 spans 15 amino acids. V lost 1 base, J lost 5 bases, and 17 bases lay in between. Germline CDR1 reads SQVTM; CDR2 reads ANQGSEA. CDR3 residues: CSVEVSRPRGTEAFF. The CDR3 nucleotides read TGCAGCGTTGAAGTATCCCGTCCTCGCGGTACTGAAGCTTTCTTT. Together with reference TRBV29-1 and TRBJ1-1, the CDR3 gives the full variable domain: SAVISQKPSRDICQRGTSLTIQCQVDSQVTMMFWYRQQPGQSLTLIATANQGSEATYESGFVIDKFPISRPNLTFSTLTVSNMSPEDSSIYLCSVEVSRPRGTEAFFGQGTRLTVV.

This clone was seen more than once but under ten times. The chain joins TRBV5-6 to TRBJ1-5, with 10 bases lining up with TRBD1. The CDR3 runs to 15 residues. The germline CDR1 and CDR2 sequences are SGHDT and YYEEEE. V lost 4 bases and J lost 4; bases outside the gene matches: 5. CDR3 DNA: TGTGCCAGCAGCCCCGGGACAGGGGAAAATCAGCCCCAGCATTTT. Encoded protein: CASSPGTGENQPQHF.

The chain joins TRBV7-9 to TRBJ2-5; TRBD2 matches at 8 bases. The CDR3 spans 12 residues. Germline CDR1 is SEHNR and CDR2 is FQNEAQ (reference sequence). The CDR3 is CVSTSEGETQYF. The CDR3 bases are TGTGTCTCGACTAGCGAGGGAGAGACCCAGTACTTC.

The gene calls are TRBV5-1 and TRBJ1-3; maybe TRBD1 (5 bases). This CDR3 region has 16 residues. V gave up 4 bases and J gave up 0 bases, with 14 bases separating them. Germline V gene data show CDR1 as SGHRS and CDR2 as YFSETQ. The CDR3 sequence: CASSDGVGASGNTIYF. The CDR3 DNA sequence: TGCGCCAGCAGCGACGGAGTAGGGGCCTCTGGAAACACCATATATTTT. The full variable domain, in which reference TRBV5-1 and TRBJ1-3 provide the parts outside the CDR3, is KAGVTQTPRYLIKTRGQQVTLSCSPISGHRSVSWYQQTPGQGLQFLFEYFSETQRNKGNFPGRFSGRQFSNSRSEMNVSTLELGDSALYLCASSDGVGASGNTIYFGEGSWLTVV.